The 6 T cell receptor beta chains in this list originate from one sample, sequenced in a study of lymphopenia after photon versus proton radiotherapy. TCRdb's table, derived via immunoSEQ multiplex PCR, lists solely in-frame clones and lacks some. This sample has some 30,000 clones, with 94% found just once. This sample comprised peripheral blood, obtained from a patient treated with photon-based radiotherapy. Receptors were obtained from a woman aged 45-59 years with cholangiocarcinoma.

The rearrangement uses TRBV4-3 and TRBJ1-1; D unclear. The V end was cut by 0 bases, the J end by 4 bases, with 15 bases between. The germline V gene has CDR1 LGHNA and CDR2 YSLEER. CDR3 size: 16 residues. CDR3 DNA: TGCGCCAGCAGCCAAGATCTACGGGAACCGGGCACTGAAGCTTTCTTT. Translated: CASSQDLREPGTEAFF.

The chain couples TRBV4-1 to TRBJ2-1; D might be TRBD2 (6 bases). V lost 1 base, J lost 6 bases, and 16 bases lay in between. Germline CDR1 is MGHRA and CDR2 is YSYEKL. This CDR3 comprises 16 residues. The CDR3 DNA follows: TGCGCCAGCAGCCAAGTTAGACTAGTTAGGGGCAATGAGCAGTTCTTC. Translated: CASSQVRLVRGNEQFF.

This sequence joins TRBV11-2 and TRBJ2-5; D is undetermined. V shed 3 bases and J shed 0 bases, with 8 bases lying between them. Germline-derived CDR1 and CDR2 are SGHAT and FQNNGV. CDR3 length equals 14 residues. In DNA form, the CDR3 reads TGTGCCAGCAGCTTGTATCAAAACCAAGAGACCCAGTACTTC. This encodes CASSLYQNQETQYF.

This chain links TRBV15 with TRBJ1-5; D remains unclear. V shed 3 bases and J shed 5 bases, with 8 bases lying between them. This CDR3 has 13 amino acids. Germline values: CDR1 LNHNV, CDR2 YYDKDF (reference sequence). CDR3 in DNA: TGTGCCACCAGCAGGCAGATGGATCAGCCCCAGCATTTT. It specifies CATSRQMDQPQHF. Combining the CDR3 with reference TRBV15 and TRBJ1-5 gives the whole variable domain DAMVIQNPRYQVTQFGKPVTLSCSQTLNHNVMYWYQQKSSQAPKLLFHYYDKDFNNEADTPDNFQSRRPNTSFCFLDIRSPGLGDTAMYLCATSRQMDQPQHFGDGTRLSIL.

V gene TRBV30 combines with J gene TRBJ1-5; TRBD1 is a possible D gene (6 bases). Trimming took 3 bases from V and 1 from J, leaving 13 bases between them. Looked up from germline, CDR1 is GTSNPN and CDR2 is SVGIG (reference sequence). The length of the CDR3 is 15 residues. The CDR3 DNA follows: TGTGCCTGGAGCGGGGACACAACAAGCAATCAGCCCCAGCATTTT. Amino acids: CAWSGDTTSNQPQHF.

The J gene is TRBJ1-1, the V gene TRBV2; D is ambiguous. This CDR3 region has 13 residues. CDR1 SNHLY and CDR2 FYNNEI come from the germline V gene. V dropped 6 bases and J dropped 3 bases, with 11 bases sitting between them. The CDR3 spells CASRVDGYTEAFF. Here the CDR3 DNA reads TGTGCCAGCAGGGTGGACGGTTACACTGAAGCTTTCTTT.